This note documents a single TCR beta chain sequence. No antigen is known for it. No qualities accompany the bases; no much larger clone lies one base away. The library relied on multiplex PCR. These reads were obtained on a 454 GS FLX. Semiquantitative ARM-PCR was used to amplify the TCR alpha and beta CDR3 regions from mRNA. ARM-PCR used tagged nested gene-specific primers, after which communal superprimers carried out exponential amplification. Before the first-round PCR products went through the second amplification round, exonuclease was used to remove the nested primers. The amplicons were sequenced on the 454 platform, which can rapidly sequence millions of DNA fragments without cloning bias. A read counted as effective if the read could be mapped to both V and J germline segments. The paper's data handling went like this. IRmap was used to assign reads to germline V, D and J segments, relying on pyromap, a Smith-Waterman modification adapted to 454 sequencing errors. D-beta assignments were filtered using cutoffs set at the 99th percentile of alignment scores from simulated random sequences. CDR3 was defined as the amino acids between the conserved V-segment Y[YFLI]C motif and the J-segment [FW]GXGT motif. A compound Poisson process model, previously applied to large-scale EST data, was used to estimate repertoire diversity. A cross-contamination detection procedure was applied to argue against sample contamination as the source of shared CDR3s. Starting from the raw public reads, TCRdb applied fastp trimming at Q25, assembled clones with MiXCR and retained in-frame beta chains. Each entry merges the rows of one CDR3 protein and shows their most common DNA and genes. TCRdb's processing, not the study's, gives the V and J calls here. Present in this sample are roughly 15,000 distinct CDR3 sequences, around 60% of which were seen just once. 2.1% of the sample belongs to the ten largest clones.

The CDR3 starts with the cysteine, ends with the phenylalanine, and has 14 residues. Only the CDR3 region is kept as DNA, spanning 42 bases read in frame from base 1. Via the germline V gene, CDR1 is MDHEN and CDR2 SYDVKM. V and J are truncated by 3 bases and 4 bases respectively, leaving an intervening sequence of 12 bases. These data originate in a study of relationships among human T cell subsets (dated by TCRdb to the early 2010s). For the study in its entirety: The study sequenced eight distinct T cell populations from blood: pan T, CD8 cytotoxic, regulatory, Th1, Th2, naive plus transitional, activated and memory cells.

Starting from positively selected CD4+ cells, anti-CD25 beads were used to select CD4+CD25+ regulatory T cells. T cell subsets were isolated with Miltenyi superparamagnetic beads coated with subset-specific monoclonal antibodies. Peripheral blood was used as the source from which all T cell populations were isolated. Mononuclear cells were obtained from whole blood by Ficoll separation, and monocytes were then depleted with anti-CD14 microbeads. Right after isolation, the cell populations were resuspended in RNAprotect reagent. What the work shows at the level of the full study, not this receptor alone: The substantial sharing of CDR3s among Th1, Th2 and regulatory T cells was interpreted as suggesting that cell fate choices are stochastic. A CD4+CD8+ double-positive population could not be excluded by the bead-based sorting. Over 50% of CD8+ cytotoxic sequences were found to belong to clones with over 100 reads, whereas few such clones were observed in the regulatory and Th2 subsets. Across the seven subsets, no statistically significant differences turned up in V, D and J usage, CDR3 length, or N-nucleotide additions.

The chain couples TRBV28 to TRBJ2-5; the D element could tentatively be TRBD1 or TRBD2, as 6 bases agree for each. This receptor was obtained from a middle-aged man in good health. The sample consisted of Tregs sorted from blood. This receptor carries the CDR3 CASSFRRGTETQYF. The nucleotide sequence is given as TGTGCCAGCAGTTTTCGGAGGGGGACAGAGACCCAGTACTTC.